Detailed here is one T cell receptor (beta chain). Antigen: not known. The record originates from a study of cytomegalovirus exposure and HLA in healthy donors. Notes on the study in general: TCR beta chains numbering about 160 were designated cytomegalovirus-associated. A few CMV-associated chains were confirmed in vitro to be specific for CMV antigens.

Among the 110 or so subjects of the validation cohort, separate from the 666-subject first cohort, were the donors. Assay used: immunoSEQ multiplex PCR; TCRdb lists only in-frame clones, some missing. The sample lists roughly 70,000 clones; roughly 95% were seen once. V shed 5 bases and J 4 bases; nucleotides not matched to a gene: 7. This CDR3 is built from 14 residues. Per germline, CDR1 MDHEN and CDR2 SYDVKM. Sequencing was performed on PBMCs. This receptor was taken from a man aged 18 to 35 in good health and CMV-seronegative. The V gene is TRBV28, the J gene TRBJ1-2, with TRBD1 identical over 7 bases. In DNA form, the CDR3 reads TGTGCCAGCAGTCTAGACAGGGCAGGCTATGGCTACACCTTC. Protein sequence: CASSLDRAGYGYTF.